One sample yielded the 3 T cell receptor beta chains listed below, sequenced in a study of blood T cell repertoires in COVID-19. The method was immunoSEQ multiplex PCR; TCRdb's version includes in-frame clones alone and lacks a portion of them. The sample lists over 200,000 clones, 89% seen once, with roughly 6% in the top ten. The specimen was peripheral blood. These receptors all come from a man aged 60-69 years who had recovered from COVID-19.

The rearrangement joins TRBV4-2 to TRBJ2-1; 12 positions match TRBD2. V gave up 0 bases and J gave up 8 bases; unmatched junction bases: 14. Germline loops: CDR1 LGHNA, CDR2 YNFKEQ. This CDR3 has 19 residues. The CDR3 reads CASSQDPGSSGREADEQFF. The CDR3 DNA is TGTGCCAGCAGCCAAGATCCGGGGTCTAGCGGGAGGGAGGCCGATGAGCAGTTCTTC.

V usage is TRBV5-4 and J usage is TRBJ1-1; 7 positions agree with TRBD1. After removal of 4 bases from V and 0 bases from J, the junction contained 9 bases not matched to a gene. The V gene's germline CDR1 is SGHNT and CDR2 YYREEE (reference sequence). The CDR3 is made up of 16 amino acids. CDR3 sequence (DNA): TGTGCCAGCAGCCCAGGTCGAGGGGGCTTGAACACTGAAGCTTTCTTT. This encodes CASSPGRGGLNTEAFF.

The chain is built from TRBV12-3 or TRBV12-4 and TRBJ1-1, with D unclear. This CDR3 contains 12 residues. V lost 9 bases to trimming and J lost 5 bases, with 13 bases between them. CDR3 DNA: TGTGCCAGTATCCGGGGTAGAACTGAAGCTTTCTTT. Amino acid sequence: CASIRGRTEAFF.